One sample yielded the 29 T cell receptor beta chains listed below, sequenced in a study of vaccination and CD4 T cells after COVID-19. Oncomine TCR Beta short-read sequencing was applied to DNA from cultured CD4+ T cells. TCRdb processed the PCR reads anew with MiXCR; each CDR3 protein has one entry. The sample yields about 12,000 distinct CDR3 sequences, roughly 30% seen once. Antigens for these TCRs are unknown. Specified treatment: approximately nine-day PBMC culture with coronavirus spike peptide pools or control peptides (ViraFEST assay). Here the sequenced sample was CD4+ T cells from blood, cultured in vitro, taken after SARS-CoV-2 vaccination. All receptors come from a human donor who had recovered from COVID-19.

The table lists this clonotype with a few counts. V usage is TRBV6-5 and J usage is TRBJ1-2, with TRBD1 identical over 10 bases. This CDR3 has 15 residues. Germline values: CDR1 MNHEY, CDR2 SVGAGI. Trimming cost V 2 bases and J 4 bases; bases outside gene matches: 4. The CDR3 bases are TGTGCCAGCAGTTACGACAGGGGGCTTGGCTATGGCTACACCTTC. It translates to CASSYDRGLGYGYTF.

The genes are TRBV7-3 and TRBJ2-7; D remains ambiguous. V lost 2 bases and J lost 1, with 9 bases in between. Germline V gene lookup returns CDR1 SGHTA and CDR2 FQGTGA. CDR3 length equals 14 residues. CDR3 in DNA: TGTGCCAGCAGCTTAGCGCTGCGATCCTACGAGCAGTACTTC. Its protein product is CASSLALRSYEQYF.

This clonotype showed up just a few times. This chain links TRBV10-1 with TRBJ2-2, with TRBD1 matching over 7 bases. The V and J ends lost 3 bases and 2 bases, in that order; junction bases with no gene match: 6. CDR1 WNHNN and CDR2 SYGVQD come from the germline V gene (reference sequence). The CDR3 has 16 amino acids. The CDR3 bases are TGCGCCAGCAGTGACTCGGGACAGCCTAACACCGGGGAGCTGTTTTTT. This sequence encodes CASSDSGQPNTGELFF.

The J gene is TRBJ2-3, the V gene TRBV20-1; the D gene is possibly TRBD1 (6 bases). This CDR3 contains 13 residues. The germline V gene encodes CDR1 DFQATT and CDR2 SNEGSKA (reference sequence). V lost 4 bases and J 4 bases, leaving 12 bases between the germline ends. The CDR3 protein is CSATKEGADTQYF. Written as DNA, the CDR3 is TGCAGTGCTACGAAAGAGGGGGCAGATACGCAGTATTTT.

The rearrangement joins TRBV15 to TRBJ2-3, with D perhaps TRBD2 (6 bases). Trimming removed 1 base from V and 2 bases from J, with 10 bases in between. The CDR3 loop spans 15 amino acids. Germline V gene sequence: CDR1 LNHNV, CDR2 YYDKDF (reference sequence). DNA for the CDR3: TGTGCCACCAGCAGAGTGGCGGGGCACACAGATACGCAGTATTTT. It codes for CATSRVAGHTDTQYF. The full variable domain, rest sourced from reference TRBV15 and TRBJ2-3, is DAMVIQNPRYQVTQFGKPVTLSCSQTLNHNVMYWYQQKSSQAPKLLFHYYDKDFNNEADTPDNFQSRRPNTSFCFLDIRSPGLGDTAMYLCATSRVAGHTDTQYFGPGTRLTVL.

This chain links TRBV5-6 with TRBJ1-1; 12 bases align to TRBD1. Germline V gene lookup returns CDR1 SGHDT and CDR2 YYEEEE. The length of the CDR3 is 17 residues. Trimming took 4 bases from V and 0 from J; bases not matched to a gene: 7. CDR3: CASSRDRGLRVNTEAFF. The CDR3 DNA reads as TGTGCCAGCAGCCGGGACAGGGGGCTAAGGGTGAACACTGAAGCTTTCTTT.

The table lists this clonotype with a few counts. Here the CDR3 reads CASRADHLEAFF. CDR3 in DNA: TGTGCCAGCAGAGCTGATCACCTTGAAGCTTTCTTT. The chain carries TRBV28 and TRBJ1-1; D unresolved. Deletions cut 6 bases from V and 7 bases from J, with 12 bases between. CDR1 and CDR2 from the germline V gene are MDHEN and SYDVKM. The length of the CDR3 is 12 residues.

This clonotype is medium-sized (0.01 to 0.1%) in the sample. The chain is built from TRBV6-2 or TRBV6-3 and TRBJ1-1; 7 positions agree with TRBD1. V was pared by 5 bases and J by 8 bases, with 8 bases of the junction left unmatched. CDR1 is MNHEY, CDR2 SVGEGT, per germline. The CDR3 contains 13 residues. The CDR3 DNA sequence: TGTGCCAGCAGTCGCCTGACAGGGCGCGAAGCTTTCTTT. This sequence encodes CASSRLTGREAFF.

A few counts support this clonotype. The chain carries TRBV20-1 and TRBJ1-5; D may be TRBD1 (6 bases). Germline CDR1 reads DFQATT; CDR2 reads SNEGSKA (reference sequence). Deletions cut 3 bases from V and 6 bases from J, with 9 bases between. This CDR3 comprises 12 residues. CDR3 bases: TGCAGTGCTAGGAGGACAGCTCAGCCCCAGCATTTT. Translated: CSARRTAQPQHF.

The gene calls are TRBV4-3 and TRBJ2-7, with 7 bases lining up with TRBD1. Germline loops: CDR1 LGHNA, CDR2 YSLEER. Trimming took 3 bases from V and 5 from J; bases not matched to a gene: 7. The CDR3 totals 14 residues. In nucleotides, the CDR3 is TGCGCCAGCAGCCAGACAGGGCTAAAGAACGAGCAGTACTTC. Protein: CASSQTGLKNEQYF.

This clonotype was counted only a few times. The chain links TRBV10-1 to TRBJ1-1; D remains ambiguous. The CDR3 has 13 amino acids. The germline V gene encodes CDR1 WNHNN and CDR2 SYGVQD (reference sequence). Trimming stripped 3 bases from V and 1 base from J, with 6 bases between. The CDR3: CASSDDWNTEAFF. CDR3 bases: TGCGCCAGCAGTGACGACTGGAACACTGAAGCTTTCTTT.

The table lists this clonotype with a few counts. The J gene is TRBJ1-1, the V gene TRBV19, with D possibly TRBD1 on 5 matching bases. Germline CDR1 and CDR2: LNHDA and SQIVND (reference sequence). The CDR3 sequence is 14 residues long. The germline V and J ends were trimmed by 5 bases and 11 bases, with 21 bases remaining between them. This CDR3 is CASSPEGRSGRAFF. The CDR3 DNA is TGTGCCAGTAGTCCCGAGGGGCGGTCAGGGCGGGCTTTCTTT.

This clonotype was picked up a small number of times. The chain combines TRBV7-9 with TRBJ1-1; no firm D call. Germline V gives CDR1 SEHNR, CDR2 FQNEAQ (reference sequence). This CDR3 spans 11 amino acids. V was trimmed by 2 bases and J by 7 bases, leaving 5 bases between them. Here the CDR3 DNA reads TGTGCCAGCAGCTTATCCGTTGAAGCTTTCTTT. Encoded protein: CASSLSVEAFF.

V and J are TRBV5-4 and TRBJ2-3; D uncertain. V was trimmed by 0 bases and J by 2 bases, leaving 10 bases between them. Per the germline V gene, CDR1 is SGHNT and CDR2 is YYREEE (reference sequence). This CDR3 spans 15 amino acids. This CDR3 reads CASSLEVGFTDTQYF. The CDR3, as DNA: TGTGCCAGCAGCTTGGAGGTGGGGTTCACAGATACGCAGTATTTT.

This chain joins TRBV5-1 and TRBJ2-5; D might be TRBD2 (6 bases). The germline CDR1 and CDR2 sequences are SGHRS and YFSETQ. CDR3 length equals 15 residues. The ends were cut back, 6 bases at V and 1 base at J, with 16 bases in the middle. CDR3 protein: CASTRRGELQETQYF. CDR3 in DNA: TGCGCCAGCACCCGACGCGGGGAACTCCAAGAGACCCAGTACTTC. The full variable domain, completed using reference TRBV5-1 and TRBJ2-5, is KAGVTQTPRYLIKTRGQQVTLSCSPISGHRSVSWYQQTPGQGLQFLFEYFSETQRNKGNFPGRFSGRQFSNSRSEMNVSTLELGDSALYLCASTRRGELQETQYFGPGTRLLVL.

This clonotype was picked up a small number of times. This chain uses TRBV7-9 with TRBJ2-3; D may be TRBD2 (6 bases). Trimming took 5 bases from V and 4 from J, leaving 16 bases between them. The CDR3 spans 15 residues. CDR1 and CDR2 from the germline V gene are SEHNR and FQNEAQ (reference sequence). The CDR3: CASSRGGPTSDTQYF. The CDR3 bases are TGTGCCAGCAGCCGTGGAGGGCCCACCTCAGATACGCAGTATTTT.

This clonotype was observed a single time. V usage is TRBV7-8 and J usage is TRBJ2-6; weak D call: TRBD1 (6 bases). The CDR3 sequence is 18 residues long. Germline CDR1 SGHVS, CDR2 FQNEAQ. V lost 0 bases and J lost 3, with 15 bases in between. The CDR3 loop reads CASSLARKGEDGANVLTF. CDR3 DNA sequence: TGTGCCAGCAGCTTAGCGAGGAAGGGGGAAGATGGGGCCAACGTCCTGACTTTC.

The V and J genes are TRBV20-1 and TRBJ2-3; D may be TRBD1 (6 bases). The germline V and J ends were trimmed by 3 bases and 2 bases, with 12 bases remaining between them. The length of the CDR3 is 14 residues. The germline CDR1 and CDR2 sequences are DFQATT and SNEGSKA (reference sequence). In nucleotides, the CDR3 is TGCAGTGCTAGTCAGGGACACCTCACAGATACGCAGTATTTT. It encodes CSASQGHLTDTQYF.

Only a few counts were recorded for this clonotype. Written as DNA, the CDR3 is TGTGCCAGCACTACCCAGGGAGGGGAGACCCAGTACTTC. Translation gives CASTTQGGETQYF. This chain connects TRBV7-2 to TRBJ2-5; 7 nucleotides line up with TRBD2. Trimming took 7 bases from V and 5 from J; bases not matched to a gene: 7. This CDR3 is built from 13 residues. The germline gives CDR1 SGHTA, CDR2 FQGNSA. Supplemented by reference TRBV7-2 and TRBJ2-5, the full variable domain reads GAGVSQSPSNKVTEKGKDVELRCDPISGHTALYWYRQSLGQGLEFLIYFQGNSAPDKSGLPSDRFSAERTGGSVSTLTIQRTQQEDSAVYLCASTTQGGETQYFGPGTRLLVL.

The chain employs TRBV6-2 or TRBV6-3 and TRBJ2-3; the match to TRBD2 covers 7 bases. The CDR3 extends over 12 amino acids. CDR1 and CDR2 from the germline V gene are MNHEY and SVGEGT. Trimming at V came to 8 bases and at J to 2 bases, leaving 1 base not matched to a gene. CDR3 amino acids: CASGDYTDTQYF. The DNA of the CDR3 is TGTGCCAGCGGGGACTACACAGATACGCAGTATTTT.

The chain carries TRBV29-1 and TRBJ2-2; TRBD1 is a possible D gene (6 bases). CDR1 is SQVTM, CDR2 ANQGSEA, per germline. Trimming left V 7 bases short and J 4 bases short, with 16 bases between. The CDR3 length is 14 residues. The CDR3 nucleotides are TGCAGCGAGCCTACCGGGACATTCACCGGGGAGCTGTTTTTT. Amino acid sequence: CSEPTGTFTGELFF.

This sequence joins TRBV7-2 and TRBJ1-1; 7 bases line up with TRBD1. The CDR3 has 15 amino acids. V shed 5 bases and J 4 bases; nucleotides not matched to a gene: 10. The germline V gene has CDR1 SGHTA and CDR2 FQGNSA. The CDR3 protein is CASSVHRGESTEAFF. As DNA, the CDR3 is TGTGCCAGCAGCGTCCACAGGGGAGAAAGCACTGAAGCTTTCTTT.

This clonotype was counted between two and nine times. The chain couples TRBV19 to TRBJ1-1; 8 bases line up with TRBD1. V dropped 3 bases and J dropped 4; count of bases not matched to a gene: 7. The CDR3 totals 15 residues. Germline values: CDR1 LNHDA, CDR2 SQIVND (reference sequence). CDR3 residues: CASSMDRVRATEAFF. The CDR3 DNA sequence: TGTGCCAGTAGTATGGACAGGGTAAGGGCCACTGAAGCTTTCTTT.

The chain carries TRBV28 and TRBJ1-1; D might be TRBD1 (6 bases). The CDR3 runs to 15 residues. Germline V gene data show CDR1 as MDHEN and CDR2 as SYDVKM. Trimming shortened V by 4 bases and J by 0 bases, and 12 bases separated the two germline ends. As DNA, the CDR3 is TGTGCCAGCAGTTCTACAGGGTTGCTGAACACTGAAGCTTTCTTT. Translation gives CASSSTGLLNTEAFF.

This clonotype was detected a few times. V usage is TRBV7-2 and J usage is TRBJ2-6; D unclear. CDR3 length: 15 residues. Between the trimmed V and J ends, which lost 4 bases and 0 bases, there was a span of 7 bases. Germline loops: CDR1 SGHTA, CDR2 FQGNSA. As DNA, the CDR3 is TGTGCCAGCAGCTCCTACCTCTCTGGGGCCAACGTCCTGACTTTC. The encoded protein is CASSSYLSGANVLTF.

This clonotype has a handful of counts. This rearrangement joins TRBV24-1 to TRBJ2-7, with D unclear. Germline CDR1 and CDR2: KGHDR and SFDVKD. The CDR3 covers 11 residues. Trimming pared 4 bases from V and 3 bases from J, leaving 3 bases between. The CDR3 nucleotides read TGTGCCACCAGTGAGGGCTACGAGCAGTACTTC. This gives the protein CATSEGYEQYF.

This chain connects TRBV28 to TRBJ1-1, with TRBD1 as a possible D gene (5 bases). The CDR3 spans 14 residues. Germline V lookup: CDR1 MDHEN, CDR2 SYDVKM. V was shortened by 8 bases and J by 3 bases, with 16 bases between the two germline ends. CDR3 loop: CASLPRRGDTEAFF. CDR3 nucleotides: TGTGCCAGCCTTCCCCGGAGAGGGGACACTGAAGCTTTCTTT.

V is TRBV29-1 and J is TRBJ1-6, with a weak D call TRBD1 (5 bases). Germline lookup yields CDR1 SQVTM and CDR2 ANQGSEA. The CDR3 is 13 amino acids. With 6 bases removed from V and 7 bases from J, the gap between germline ends came to 13 bases. The CDR3 DNA is TGCAGCGTCGGCTGGGGGGTGAATTCACCCCTCCACTTT. It translates to CSVGWGVNSPLHF.

V is TRBV11-2 and J is TRBJ1-6; 7 bases align to TRBD1. The CDR3 has 16 amino acids. Germline values: CDR1 SGHAT, CDR2 FQNNGV. The trim removed 1 base at V and 5 bases at J, leaving 5 bases unmatched. CDR3 coding DNA: TGTGCCAGCAGCTTAGTTCGGGACAGTAATAATTCACCCCTCCACTTT. This gives the protein CASSLVRDSNNSPLHF. Filled out from reference TRBV11-2 and TRBJ1-6, the complete variable domain reads EAGVAQSPRYKIIEKRQSVAFWCNPISGHATLYWYQQILGQGPKLLIQFQNNGVVDDSQLPKDRFSAERLKGVDSTLKIQPAKLEDSAVYLCASSLVRDSNNSPLHFGNGTRLTVT.